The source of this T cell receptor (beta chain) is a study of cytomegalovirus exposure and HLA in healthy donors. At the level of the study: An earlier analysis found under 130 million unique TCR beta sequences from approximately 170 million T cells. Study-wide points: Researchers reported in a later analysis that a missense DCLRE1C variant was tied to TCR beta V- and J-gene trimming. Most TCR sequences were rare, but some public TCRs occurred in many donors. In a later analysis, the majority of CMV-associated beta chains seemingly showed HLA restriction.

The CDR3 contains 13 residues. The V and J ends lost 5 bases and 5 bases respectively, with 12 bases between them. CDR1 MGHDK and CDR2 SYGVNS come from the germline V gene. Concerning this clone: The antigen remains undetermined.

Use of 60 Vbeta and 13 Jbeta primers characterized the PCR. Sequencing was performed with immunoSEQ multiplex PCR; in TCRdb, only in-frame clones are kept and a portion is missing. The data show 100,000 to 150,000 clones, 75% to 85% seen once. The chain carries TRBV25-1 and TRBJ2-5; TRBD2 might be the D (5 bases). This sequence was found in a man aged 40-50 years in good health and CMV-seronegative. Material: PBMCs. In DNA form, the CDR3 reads TGTGCCAGCAGTCGGGCGGGTGGTGAGACCCAGTACTTC. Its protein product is CASSRAGGETQYF.